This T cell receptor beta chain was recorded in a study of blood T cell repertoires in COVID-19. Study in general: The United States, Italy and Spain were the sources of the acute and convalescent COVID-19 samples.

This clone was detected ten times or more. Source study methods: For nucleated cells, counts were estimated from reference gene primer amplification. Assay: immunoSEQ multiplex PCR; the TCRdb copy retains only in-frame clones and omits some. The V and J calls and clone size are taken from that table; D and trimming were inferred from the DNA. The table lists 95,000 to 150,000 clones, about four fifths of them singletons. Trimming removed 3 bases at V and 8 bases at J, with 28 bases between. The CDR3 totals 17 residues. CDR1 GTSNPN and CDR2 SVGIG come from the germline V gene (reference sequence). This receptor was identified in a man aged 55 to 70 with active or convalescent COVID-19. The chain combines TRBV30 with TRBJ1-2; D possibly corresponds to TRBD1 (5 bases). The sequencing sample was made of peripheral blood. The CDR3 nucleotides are TGTGCCTGGAGGCCATCGACCGGGGAGGCAGGGTTGGAGGGCTACACCTTC. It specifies CAWRPSTGEAGLEGYTF.